Following are 29 T cell receptor beta chains from one sample sequenced in a study of T cell repertoires in cytomegalovirus infection. For these receptors, no antigen is known. TCRdb analysed the reads with MiXCR anew, one entry per CDR3 protein. The sample yields 700,000 to 850,000 distinct CDR3 sequences, over 25% seen once. The sequencing here drew on cultured CD8+ T cells from PBMCs, taken from culture after CMV antigen stimulation. These receptors were taken from a human donor in good health (CMV status not recorded). Some clones in this sample may be carry-over from other donors' samples.

This clonotype was counted only a few times. Compared with germline, one end of the junction differs, possibly owing to a read error. The chain employs TRBV4-1 and TRBJ1-2; D possibly corresponds to TRBD1 (5 bases). Germline V gene lookup returns CDR1 MGHRA and CDR2 YSYEKL. The CDR3 is 14 amino acids. Here the CDR3 reads CASSQDSLNYGYTF. For the CDR3, the DNA is TGTGCCAGCAGCCAAGACAGTCTCAACTATGGCTACACCTTC.

There are a few counts of this clonotype. The chain uses TRBV4-2 and TRBJ1-2; D ambiguous. V was trimmed by 1 base and J by 6 bases, leaving 21 bases between them. The germline V gene encodes CDR1 LGHNA and CDR2 YNFKEQ. The CDR3 covers 17 residues. The CDR3 sequence: CASSQVPLTRVEHGYTF. In nucleotides, the CDR3 is TGTGCCAGCAGCCAAGTCCCCTTGACTAGGGTAGAACATGGCTACACCTTC.

The chain carries TRBV4-3 and TRBJ1-5; D might be TRBD1 (5 bases). This CDR3 is 17 amino acids long. The V and J ends lost 0 bases and 1 base respectively, with 13 bases between them. The germline V gene has CDR1 LGHNA and CDR2 YSLEER. CDR3 DNA: TGCGCCAGCAGCCAAGAGCTGGGGACGGAGAGCAATCAGCCCCAGCATTTT. It is translated as CASSQELGTESNQPQHF.

The chain uses TRBV9 and TRBJ1-5, with a tentative D call TRBD1 (5 bases). The germline gives CDR1 SGDLS, CDR2 YYNGEE. This CDR3 contains 14 residues. Trimming removed 4 bases at V and 6 bases at J, with 14 bases between. The CDR3 coding sequence is TGTGCCAGCAGCTGGGGGGGGGATGGTCAGCCCCAGCATTTT. This encodes CASSWGGDGQPQHF.

V and J are TRBV7-4 and TRBJ1-2; 7 bases are a match to TRBD1. In germline, CDR1 is SGHVT, CDR2 SQSDAQ. The V segment lost 5 bases and the J segment 4 bases; nucleotides outside the gene matches: 19. The CDR3 runs 18 residues. This CDR3 reads CASSPYDRAKYPFYGYTF. CDR3 bases: TGTGCCAGCAGCCCCTATGACAGGGCAAAGTACCCCTTCTATGGCTACACCTTC.

This clonotype was seen more than once but under ten times. The chain uses TRBV19 and TRBJ1-1, with no clear D. Between the trimmed V and J ends, which lost 7 bases and 7 bases, there was a span of 7 bases. The CDR3 contains 10 residues. From germline, CDR1 is LNHDA and CDR2 SQIVND (reference sequence). CDR3 sequence: CASIGFEAFF. The DNA of the CDR3 is TGTGCCAGTATCGGATTTGAAGCTTTCTTT.

There are a few counts of this clonotype. The V call is TRBV27, the J call TRBJ2-1; 11 nucleotides match TRBD2. CDR1 MNHEY and CDR2 SMNVEV come from the germline V gene (reference sequence). The CDR3 extends over 16 amino acids. V shed 5 bases and J 8 bases; nucleotides not matched to a gene: 11. CDR3 residues: CASSTTDSGGVDEQFF. CDR3 nucleotides: TGTGCCAGCAGTACGACTGATAGCGGGGGGGTTGATGAGCAGTTCTTC.

The table lists this clonotype with a few counts. V and J are TRBV2 and TRBJ2-1, with 8 positions matching TRBD2. Unmatched junction bases numbered 13, after V lost 8 bases and J lost 4 bases. The CDR3 totals 16 residues. Germline V CDR1 and CDR2: SNHLY, FYNNEI. CDR3 in amino acids: CASPEGSSGAYNEQFF. CDR3 sequence (DNA): TGTGCCAGCCCGGAAGGAAGTAGCGGGGCGTACAATGAGCAGTTCTTC.

This clonotype was seen repeatedly, ten times or more. CDR3 protein: CASSEKTGYNYGYTF. The CDR3 nucleotides read TGTGCCAGCAGCGAAAAGACAGGGTATAACTATGGCTACACCTTC. This chain uses TRBV5-6 with TRBJ1-2, with 7 bases aligning to TRBD1. The J segment lost 1 base and the V segment lost 4 bases, leaving 7 bases of the junction unmatched. From germline, CDR1 is SGHDT and CDR2 YYEEEE. This CDR3 spans 15 amino acids.

This clonotype was recorded at least ten times. The chain carries TRBV19 and TRBJ1-2; 7 bases map to TRBD1. The CDR3 length is 13 residues. The trim removed 6 bases at V and 8 bases at J, leaving 9 bases unmatched. Per the germline V gene, CDR1 is LNHDA and CDR2 is SQIVND (reference sequence). CDR3 region: CASRPGGLDGYTF. CDR3 coding DNA: TGTGCCAGTAGACCAGGGGGACTAGACGGCTACACCTTC.

V is TRBV7-6 and J is TRBJ1-5; TRBD1 matches at 7 bases. Unmatched junction bases numbered 9, after V lost 4 bases and J lost 6 bases. Germline-derived CDR1 and CDR2 are SGHVS and FNYEAQ. The length of the CDR3 is 15 residues. CDR3 protein: CASSSEPGGSQPQHF. The CDR3 nucleotides are TGTGCCAGCAGCTCAGAACCAGGGGGTAGTCAGCCCCAGCATTTT.

J is TRBJ1-1 and V is TRBV19; D is unresolved. Trimming left V 10 bases short and J 4 bases short, with 16 bases between. The CDR3 contains 13 residues. Per the germline V gene, CDR1 is LNHDA and CDR2 is SQIVND (reference sequence). CDR3 loop: CATPTPRGTEAFF. For the CDR3, the DNA is TGTGCCACCCCCACCCCTCGGGGCACTGAAGCTTTCTTT.

The chain employs TRBV20-1 and TRBJ1-2, with 8 bases aligning to TRBD1. The trim removed 3 bases at V and 6 bases at J, leaving 15 bases unmatched. This CDR3 is 16 amino acids long. Germline CDR1 is DFQATT and CDR2 is SNEGSKA (reference sequence). The CDR3 region has the DNA TGCAGTGCTAGGGACTTACAGGGGGTGGTCACGAATGGCTACACCTTC. It translates to CSARDLQGVVTNGYTF.

This clonotype was detected many times. The chain couples TRBV7-9 to TRBJ2-1, with D tentatively TRBD2 (6 bases). Trimming removed 4 bases at V and 6 bases at J, with 16 bases between. This CDR3 region has 15 residues. The V gene's germline CDR1 is SEHNR and CDR2 FQNEAQ (reference sequence). The CDR3 loop is CASSSPPEGRNEQFF. Here the CDR3 DNA reads TGTGCCAGCAGCTCCCCCCCGGAGGGTCGCAATGAGCAGTTCTTC.

A few counts support this clonotype. This chain uses TRBV7-9 with TRBJ2-7; 9 bases are a match to TRBD1. CDR1 is SEHNR, CDR2 FQNEAQ, per germline (reference sequence). The CDR3 has 15 amino acids. The trim removed 4 bases at V and 4 bases at J, leaving 8 bases unmatched. The CDR3 region has the DNA TGTGCCAGCAGCTCGAGGACAGGGGATCCTTACGAGCAGTACTTC. Residues: CASSSRTGDPYEQYF.

The chain joins TRBV27 to TRBJ1-1; unclear D gene. CDR1 and CDR2 from the germline V gene are MNHEY and SMNVEV (reference sequence). The V end lost 5 bases, the J end lost 4 bases, and 17 bases lay between the germline ends. The CDR3 contains 15 residues. The CDR3 region has the DNA TGTGCCAGCAGTCCTCATCCGGTCGTGACCACTGAAGCTTTCTTT. It codes for CASSPHPVVTTEAFF.

In this sample, this clonotype turned up a few times. The genes are TRBV24-1 and TRBJ2-1, with D perhaps TRBD2 (6 bases). The germline V gene has CDR1 KGHDR and CDR2 SFDVKD. CDR3 length: 15 amino acids. The V and J ends lost 5 bases and 2 bases respectively, with 12 bases between them. Here the CDR3 DNA reads TGTGCCACCAGTGTAGGAGGGGCCCCCTACAATGAGCAGTTCTTC. Amino acids: CATSVGGAPYNEQFF.

Details on this clonotype: The junction shows a germline mismatch at one end, possibly a read error. The chain couples TRBV9 to TRBJ2-3; 8 bases are shared with TRBD2. The CDR3 has 20 amino acids. Germline CDR1 SGDLS, CDR2 YYNGEE. CDR3 bases: TGTGCCAGCAGCAATGGGATATGGCGGGGGGCGCCCTTCCGCTTTGATACGCAGTGTTTT. Translated, it gives CASSNGIWRGAPFRFDTQCF.

The V gene is TRBV6-2 or TRBV6-3, the J gene TRBJ1-1; TRBD1 aligns across 7 bases. The germline V gene has CDR1 MNHEY and CDR2 SVGEGT. V gave up 6 bases and J gave up 8 bases; unmatched junction bases: 9. The CDR3 is 13 amino acids. CDR3 DNA sequence: TGTGCCAGCAGCGATGGACAGGCCCCCGAAGCTTTCTTT. Translating it yields CASSDGQAPEAFF.

This rearrangement joins TRBV7-8 to TRBJ1-1, with D unclear. The CDR3 is 14 residues long. With 1 base removed from V and 6 bases from J, the gap between germline ends came to 12 bases. CDR1 SGHVS and CDR2 FQNEAQ come from the germline V gene. The CDR3 DNA is TGTGCCAGCAGCTTAGAGGCACGGAGGCCTGAAGCTTTCTTT. Amino acids: CASSLEARRPEAFF. Complete variable domain (other parts from reference TRBV7-8 and TRBJ1-1): GAGVSQSPRYKVAKRGQDVALRCDPISGHVSLFWYQQALGQGPEFLTYFQNEAQLDKSGLPSDRFFAERPEGSVSTLKIQRTQQEDSAVYLCASSLEARRPEAFFGQGTRLTVV.

CDR3 in amino acids: CASSQGQGGGGEAFF. The CDR3 coding sequence is TGCGCCAGCAGCCAAGGCCAGGGGGGTGGCGGTGAAGCTTTCTTT. This chain connects TRBV4-1 to TRBJ1-1; TRBD1 agrees at 7 bases. The V and J ends lost 1 base and 7 bases, in that order; junction bases with no gene match: 9. Per the germline V gene, CDR1 is MGHRA and CDR2 is YSYEKL. This CDR3 has 15 residues.

The V gene is TRBV5-6, the J gene TRBJ2-7, with TRBD1 identical over 9 bases. Germline trimming cut 3 bases from V and 3 bases from J; bases unmatched to any gene: 10. The germline V gene has CDR1 SGHDT and CDR2 YYEEEE. The CDR3 runs 16 residues. The CDR3 region has the DNA TGTGCCAGCAGCTCGAAGCCCGGGACAGGGTTCTACGAGCAGTACGTC. Its translation is CASSSKPGTGFYEQYV.

The V gene is TRBV7-6, the J gene TRBJ1-4; tentative D call: TRBD1 (5 bases). The ends were cut back, 5 bases at V and 7 bases at J, with 14 bases in the middle. The CDR3 consists of 14 residues. In germline, CDR1 is SGHVS, CDR2 FNYEAQ. This CDR3 reads CASSTQVFGEKLFF. The CDR3 DNA follows: TGTGCCAGCAGCACACAGGTTTTCGGTGAAAAACTGTTTTTT.

The rearrangement links TRBV9 to TRBJ2-7; possibly TRBD1 or TRBD2 for D (5 bases each). Trimming cost V 2 bases and J 2 bases, with 29 bases left between them. The V gene's germline CDR1 is SGDLS and CDR2 YYNGEE. CDR3 length: 20 residues. The DNA of the CDR3 is TGTGCCAGCAGCGTTTATGCCCCAGGGTCCTCGTCGGGAAGGCCCTACGAGCAGTACTTC. Translation gives CASSVYAPGSSSGRPYEQYF.

As for this clonotype: A clone one base away is much larger, so this may be a read error. The chain employs TRBV11-1 and TRBJ2-1; D is undetermined. The CDR3 runs to 15 residues. V lost 3 bases to trimming and J lost 0 bases, with 9 bases between them. The germline V gene has CDR1 SGHAT and CDR2 FQDESV (reference sequence). In nucleotides, the CDR3 is TGTGCCAGCAGCTTTACAAACTACTCCTACAATGAGCAGTTCTTC. Protein product: CASSFTNYSYNEQFF.

This clonotype was seen only a few times. CDR3 sequence reads: CASSPAGGAGYEQYV. The CDR3 region has the DNA TGTGCCAGCAGTCCAGCGGGCGGGGCGGGATACGAGCAGTACGTC. The chain combines TRBV27 with TRBJ2-7; D may be TRBD2 (6 bases). CDR3 length: 15 residues. Germline V CDR1 and CDR2: MNHEY, SMNVEV (reference sequence). V gave up 5 bases and J gave up 4 bases, with 18 bases separating them.

J is TRBJ1-1 and V is TRBV27; D call uncertain. The CDR3 totals 12 residues. Per germline, CDR1 MNHEY and CDR2 SMNVEV (reference sequence). V lost 7 bases to trimming and J lost 6 bases, with 12 bases between them. The CDR3 nucleotides are TGTGCCAGCATCAGACACCCTTCTGAAGCTTTCTTT. Encoded protein: CASIRHPSEAFF.

This clonotype was detected a few times. J is TRBJ1-6 and V is TRBV2; 8 bases line up with TRBD1. V gave up 5 bases and J gave up 0 bases; unmatched junction bases: 9. In germline, CDR1 is SNHLY, CDR2 FYNNEI. The CDR3 totals 18 residues. The CDR3 here is CASSIDRGAISYNSPLHF. CDR3 coding DNA: TGTGCCAGCAGTATCGACAGGGGTGCGATCTCCTATAATTCACCCCTCCACTTT.

The gene calls are TRBV5-1 and TRBJ2-1, with 9 positions matching TRBD1. Trimming took 0 bases from V and 6 from J; bases not matched to a gene: 4. This CDR3 is built from 15 residues. The germline gives CDR1 SGHRS, CDR2 YFSETQ. The CDR3 bases are TGCGCCAGCAGCTTGGTCACAGGGGGCCGCAATGAGCAGTTCTTC. This codes for CASSLVTGGRNEQFF.